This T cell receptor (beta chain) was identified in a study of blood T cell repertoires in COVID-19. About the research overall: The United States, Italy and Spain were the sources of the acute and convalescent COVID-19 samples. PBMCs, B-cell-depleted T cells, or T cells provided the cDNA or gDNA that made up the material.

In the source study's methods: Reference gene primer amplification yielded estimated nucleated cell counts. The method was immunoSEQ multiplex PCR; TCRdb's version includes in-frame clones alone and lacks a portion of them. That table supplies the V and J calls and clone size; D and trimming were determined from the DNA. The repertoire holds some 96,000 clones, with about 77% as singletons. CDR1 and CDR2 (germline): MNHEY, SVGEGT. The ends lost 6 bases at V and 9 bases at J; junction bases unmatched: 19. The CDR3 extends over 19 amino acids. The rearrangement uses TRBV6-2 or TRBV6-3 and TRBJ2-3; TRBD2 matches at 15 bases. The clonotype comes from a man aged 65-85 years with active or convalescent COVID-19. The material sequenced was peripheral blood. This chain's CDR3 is CASSPPGRTSGGAADTQYF. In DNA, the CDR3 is TGTGCCAGCAGCCCCCCCGGTCGGACTAGCGGGGGGGCCGCTGACACGCAGTATTTT.